This entry describes one T cell receptor beta chain. Its antigen is unidentified. The sample is drawn from a study of memory CD4+ T cells and cytomegalovirus serostatus. Study details: Donors were healthy Belgian adults, fewer than ten CMV seropositive and under 30 seronegative. Points from the study as a whole: About 40% of the roughly 150 known CMV-associated TCRbeta sequences appeared in CD4+ memory.

Single viable CD3+CD4+CD8-CD45RO+ cells were sorted as the memory CD4+ T cells. Serum IgG to CMV pp150, pp28, p38 and p52 defined serostatus. Authors' data handling: Out-of-frame sequences were removed, leaving 2,204,828 distinct TCRbeta sequences. Produced via immunoSEQ multiplex PCR; TCRdb's table is partial and in-frame only. V and J calls and clone size are as listed in that table; D and trimming were resolved from the DNA. In the table there are around 63,000 clones, over 60% of which are singletons. CDR1 is SGHTA and CDR2 is FQGNSA in the germline V gene. The CDR3 sequence is 16 residues long. Unmatched junction bases numbered 8, after V lost 5 bases and J lost 2 bases.

Material: memory CD4+ T cells from blood. The V call is TRBV7-2, the J call TRBJ2-7, with 11 bases matching TRBD2. The TCR sequence derives from an adult in good health and CMV-seronegative. Some clones in this sample may be carry-over from other donors' samples. The CDR3 here is CASSNPTSGRPYEQYF. CDR3 bases: TGTGCCAGCAGCAACCCTACTAGCGGGAGACCCTACGAGCAGTACTTC.